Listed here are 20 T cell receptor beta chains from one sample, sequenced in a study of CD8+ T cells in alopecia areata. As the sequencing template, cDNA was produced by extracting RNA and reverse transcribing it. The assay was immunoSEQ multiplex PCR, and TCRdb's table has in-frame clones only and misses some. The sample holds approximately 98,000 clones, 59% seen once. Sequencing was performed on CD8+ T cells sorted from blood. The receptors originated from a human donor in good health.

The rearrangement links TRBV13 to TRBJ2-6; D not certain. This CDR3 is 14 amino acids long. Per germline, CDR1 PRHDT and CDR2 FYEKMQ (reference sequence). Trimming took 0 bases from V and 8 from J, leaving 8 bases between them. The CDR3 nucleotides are TGTGCCAGCAGCTTAGGACAGTACACCAACGTCCTGACTTTC. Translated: CASSLGQYTNVLTF.

CDR3 protein: CASSGSGTGREQYF. In DNA, the CDR3 is TGTGCCAGCAGCGGATCCGGGACAGGGCGTGAGCAGTACTTC. The chain uses TRBV9 and TRBJ2-7; 9 bases align to TRBD1. J was trimmed by 7 bases and V by 3 bases; bases with no gene match: 8. This CDR3 has 14 residues. Germline V gives CDR1 SGDLS, CDR2 YYNGEE. Variable domain in full (rest from reference TRBV9 and TRBJ2-7): DSGVTQTPKHLITATGQRVTLRCSPRSGDLSVYWYQQSLDQGLQFLIQYYNGEERAKGNILERFSAQQFPDLHSELNLSSLELGDSALYFCASSGSGTGREQYFGPGTRLTVT.

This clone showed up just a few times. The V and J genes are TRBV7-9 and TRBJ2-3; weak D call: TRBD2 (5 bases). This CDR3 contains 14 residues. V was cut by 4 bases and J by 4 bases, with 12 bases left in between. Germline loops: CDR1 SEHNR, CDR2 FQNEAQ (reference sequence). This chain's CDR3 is CASSSPLVPDTQYF. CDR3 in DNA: TGTGCCAGCAGCTCCCCACTAGTCCCAGATACGCAGTATTTT.

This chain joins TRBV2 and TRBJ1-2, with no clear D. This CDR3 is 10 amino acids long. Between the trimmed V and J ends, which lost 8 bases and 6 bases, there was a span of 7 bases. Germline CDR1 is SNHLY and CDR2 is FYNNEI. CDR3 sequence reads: CASGNDGYTF. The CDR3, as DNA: TGTGCCAGCGGGAATGATGGCTACACCTTC.

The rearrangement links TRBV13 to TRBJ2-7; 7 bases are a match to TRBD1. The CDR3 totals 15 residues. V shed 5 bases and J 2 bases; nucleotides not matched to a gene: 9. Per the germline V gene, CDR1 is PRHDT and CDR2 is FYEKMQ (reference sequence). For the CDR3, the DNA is TGTGCCAGCAGCGCGCAGACAGGGCATGCCTACGAGCAGTACTTC. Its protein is CASSAQTGHAYEQYF.

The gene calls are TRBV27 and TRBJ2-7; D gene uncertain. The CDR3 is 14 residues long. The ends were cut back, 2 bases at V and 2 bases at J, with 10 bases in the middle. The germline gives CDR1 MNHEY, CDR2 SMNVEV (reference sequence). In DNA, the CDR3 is TGTGCCAGCAGTTTAGGTCGCTGGGCCTACGAGCAGTACTTC. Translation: CASSLGRWAYEQYF.

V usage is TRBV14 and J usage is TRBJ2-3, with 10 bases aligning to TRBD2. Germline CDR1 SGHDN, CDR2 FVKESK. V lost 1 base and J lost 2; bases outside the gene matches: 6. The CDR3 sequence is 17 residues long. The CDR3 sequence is CASSQAASGGLTDTQYF. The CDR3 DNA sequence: TGTGCCAGCAGCCAAGCGGCTAGCGGGGGCCTCACAGATACGCAGTATTTT.

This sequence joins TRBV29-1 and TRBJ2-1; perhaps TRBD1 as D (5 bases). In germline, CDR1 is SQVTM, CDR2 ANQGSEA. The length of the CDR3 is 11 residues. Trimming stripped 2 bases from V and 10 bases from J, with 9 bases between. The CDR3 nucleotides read TGCAGCGTTGAAAATTGGGGCGAGCAGTTCTTC. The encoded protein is CSVENWGEQFF.

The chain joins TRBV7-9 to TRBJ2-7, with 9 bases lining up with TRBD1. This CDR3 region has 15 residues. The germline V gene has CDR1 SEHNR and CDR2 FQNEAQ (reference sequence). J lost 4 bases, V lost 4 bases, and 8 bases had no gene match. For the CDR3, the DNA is TGTGCCAGCAGCTCCTACAGGGGGCTAGTTTACGAGCAGTACTTC. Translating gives CASSSYRGLVYEQYF.

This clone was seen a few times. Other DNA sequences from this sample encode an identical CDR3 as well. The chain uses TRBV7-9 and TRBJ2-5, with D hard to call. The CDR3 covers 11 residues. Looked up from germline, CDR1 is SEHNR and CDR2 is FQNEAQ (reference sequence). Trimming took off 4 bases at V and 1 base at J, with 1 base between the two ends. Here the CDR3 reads CASSSQETQYF. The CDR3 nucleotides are TGTGCCAGCAGCTCCCAAGAGACCCAGTACTTC.

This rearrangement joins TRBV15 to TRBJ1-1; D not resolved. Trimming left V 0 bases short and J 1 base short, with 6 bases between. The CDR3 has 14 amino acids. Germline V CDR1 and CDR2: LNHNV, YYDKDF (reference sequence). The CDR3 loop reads CATSRDRGNTEAFF. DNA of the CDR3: TGTGCCACCAGCAGAGATCGAGGGAACACTGAAGCTTTCTTT. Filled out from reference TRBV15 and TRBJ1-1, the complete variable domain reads DAMVIQNPRYQVTQFGKPVTLSCSQTLNHNVMYWYQQKSSQAPKLLFHYYDKDFNNEADTPDNFQSRRPNTSFCFLDIRSPGLGDTAMYLCATSRDRGNTEAFFGQGTRLTVV.

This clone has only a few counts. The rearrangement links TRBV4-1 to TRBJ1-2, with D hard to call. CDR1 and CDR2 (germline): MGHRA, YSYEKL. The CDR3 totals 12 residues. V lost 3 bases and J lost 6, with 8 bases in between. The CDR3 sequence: CASSHCMDGYTF. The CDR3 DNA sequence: TGCGCCAGCAGCCATTGCATGGATGGCTACACCTTC.

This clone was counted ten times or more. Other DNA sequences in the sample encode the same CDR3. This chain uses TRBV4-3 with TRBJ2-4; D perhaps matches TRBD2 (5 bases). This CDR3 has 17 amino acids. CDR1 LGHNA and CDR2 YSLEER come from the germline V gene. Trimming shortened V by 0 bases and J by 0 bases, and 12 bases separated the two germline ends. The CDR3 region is CASSQDSGSGAKNIQYF. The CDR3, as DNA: TGCGCCAGCAGCCAAGATTCGGGGTCTGGAGCCAAAAACATTCAGTACTTC.

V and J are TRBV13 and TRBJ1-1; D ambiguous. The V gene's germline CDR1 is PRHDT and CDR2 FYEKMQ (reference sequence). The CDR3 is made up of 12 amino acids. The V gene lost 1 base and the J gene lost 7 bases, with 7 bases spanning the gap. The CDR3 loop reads CASSLVRLEAFF. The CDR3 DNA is TGTGCCAGCAGCTTAGTTCGTCTTGAAGCTTTCTTT.

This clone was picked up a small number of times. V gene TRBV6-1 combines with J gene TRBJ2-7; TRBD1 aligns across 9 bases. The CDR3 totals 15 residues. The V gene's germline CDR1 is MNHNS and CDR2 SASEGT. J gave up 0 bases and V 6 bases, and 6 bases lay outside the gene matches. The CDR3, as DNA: TGTGCCAGCAGGGACAGGGGTTTAGGCTCCTACGAGCAGTACTTC. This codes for CASRDRGLGSYEQYF.

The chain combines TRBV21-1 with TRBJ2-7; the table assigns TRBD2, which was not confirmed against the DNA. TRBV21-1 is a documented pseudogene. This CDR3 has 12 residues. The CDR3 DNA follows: TGTGCCAGCAGCAACACTGCTTACGAGCAGTACTTC. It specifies CASSNTAYEQYF.

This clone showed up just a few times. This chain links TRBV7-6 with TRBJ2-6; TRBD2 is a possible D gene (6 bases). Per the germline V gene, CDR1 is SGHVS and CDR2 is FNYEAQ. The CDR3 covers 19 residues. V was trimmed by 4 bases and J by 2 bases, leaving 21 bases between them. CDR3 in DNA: TGTGCCAGCAGCTCCCCGGGACTCGGGGTGAGAGCTGGGGCCAACGTCCTGACTTTC. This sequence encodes CASSSPGLGVRAGANVLTF.

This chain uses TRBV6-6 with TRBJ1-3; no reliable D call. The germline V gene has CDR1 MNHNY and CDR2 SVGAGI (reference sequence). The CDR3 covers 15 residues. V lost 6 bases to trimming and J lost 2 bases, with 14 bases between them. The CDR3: CASSSPGNPGNTIYF. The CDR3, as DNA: TGTGCCAGCAGCTCTCCGGGGAACCCTGGAAACACCATATATTTT.

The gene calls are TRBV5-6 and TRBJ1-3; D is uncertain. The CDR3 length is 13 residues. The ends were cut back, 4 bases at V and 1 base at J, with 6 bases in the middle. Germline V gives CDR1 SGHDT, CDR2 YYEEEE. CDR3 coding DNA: TGTGCCAGCAGCGATTGGTCTGGAAACACCATATATTTT. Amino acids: CASSDWSGNTIYF.

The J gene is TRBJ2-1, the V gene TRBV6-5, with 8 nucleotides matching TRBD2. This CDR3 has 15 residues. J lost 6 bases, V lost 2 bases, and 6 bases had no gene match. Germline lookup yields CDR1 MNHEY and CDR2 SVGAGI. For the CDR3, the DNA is TGTGCCAGCAGTTACCGGGGCGGGGGGAGCAATGAGCAGTTCTTC. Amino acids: CASSYRGGGSNEQFF.